This T cell receptor (beta chain) was sequenced in a study of Graves' ophthalmopathy and Graves' hyperthyroidism. This clonotype was seen a handful of times. Per the germline V gene, CDR1 is SQVTM and CDR2 is ANQGSEA. This CDR3 spans 11 amino acids. The V end was cut by 3 bases, the J end by 7 bases, with 6 bases between. The study excluded patients with other autoimmune diseases, uncontrolled infections, pregnancy or lactation. Amplification of TCR beta CDR3 regions used RNA transcripts. The authors performed first-round RT-PCR with HTBI primers and then a second-round multiplex PCR. MiXCR, run by TCRdb on the multiplex PCR reads, gives a single entry per CDR3 protein. The sample lists around 1.1 million distinct CDR3 sequences; 35% to 40% were seen once.

V is TRBV29-1 and J is TRBJ2-2; no firm D call. The sequenced sample consisted of peripheral blood or thyroid tissue (not recorded which). This TCR was sampled from an adult man with Graves' hyperthyroidism. Here the CDR3 DNA reads TGCAGCGTTGATGACGGCGGGGAGCTGTTTTTT. Protein: CSVDDGGELFF.